The 22 T cell receptor beta chains presented below share a single source sample, sequenced in a study of T cells in Graves' hyperthyroidism and ophthalmopathy. RNA transcripts were the template for amplifying TCR beta CDR3 regions. Carried out on the TCR CDR3, a first-round RT-PCR used the HTBI primer set. In TCRdb, the multiplex PCR reads were re-called with MiXCR into one record per CDR3 protein. The data contain hundreds of thousands of distinct CDR3 sequences, just under 20% of them singletons. The sample taken for sequencing was blood. The receptors were sampled from a man in his forties with Graves' ophthalmopathy.

This clonotype was seen a few times. The chain recombines TRBV28 with TRBJ1-2, with 7 nucleotides matching TRBD1. CDR1 MDHEN and CDR2 SYDVKM come from the germline V gene. The V gene end was trimmed by 6 bases and the J gene end by 4 bases; junction bases not matched to a gene: 11. There are 15 residues in the CDR3. The DNA of the CDR3 is TGTGCCAGCAGGTTCTTAGGGACAGCCCGCTATGGCTACACCTTC. Its translation: CASRFLGTARYGYTF.

Only a few counts were recorded for this clonotype. The chain recombines TRBV6-1 with TRBJ2-2, with D hard to call. The CDR3 runs 8 residues. CDR1 MNHNS and CDR2 SASEGT come from the germline V gene. The CDR3, as DNA: TGTGCAGCGGGGGAGCTGTTTTTT. Translating gives CAAGELFF.

There are many counts of this clonotype. V and J are TRBV11-2 and TRBJ1-1, with a tentative D call TRBD1 (5 bases). CDR3 length: 13 amino acids. CDR1 is SGHAT, CDR2 FQNNGV, per germline. Trimming stripped 0 bases from V and 11 bases from J, with 13 bases between. The CDR3 sequence: CASSLDLSREAFF. The CDR3 nucleotides read TGTGCCAGCAGCTTAGATCTAAGCAGGGAGGCTTTCTTT.

This clonotype was counted ten times or more. The chain carries TRBV7-3 and TRBJ2-1; D perhaps matches TRBD1 (6 bases). The CDR3 has 14 residues. V lost 5 bases to trimming and J lost 4 bases, with 12 bases between them. Germline-derived CDR1 and CDR2 are SGHTA and FQGTGA. The CDR3 nucleotides are TGTGCCAGCAGCCCGACTACAGGGTACAATGAGCAGTTCTTC. Translating gives CASSPTTGYNEQFF.

J is TRBJ2-3 and V is TRBV6-5; D is perhaps TRBD2 (7 bases). Germline-derived CDR1 and CDR2 are MNHEY and SVGAGI. The CDR3 spans 15 residues. Trimming cost V 3 bases and J 4 bases, with 14 bases left between them. The CDR3 here is CASSYPGGKSDTQYF. For the CDR3, the DNA is TGTGCCAGCAGTTATCCGGGGGGCAAATCAGATACGCAGTATTTT.

The V call is TRBV20-1, the J call TRBJ2-2, with D hard to call. This CDR3 spans 14 amino acids. Between the trimmed V and J ends, which lost 0 bases and 1 base, there was a span of 6 bases. The germline CDR1 and CDR2 sequences are DFQATT and SNEGSKA (reference sequence). CDR3 sequence: CSARDNGNTGELFF. For the CDR3, the DNA is TGCAGTGCTAGAGATAACGGGAACACCGGGGAGCTGTTTTTT.

The chain carries TRBV6-2 or TRBV6-3 and TRBJ1-1; TRBD1 aligns across 10 bases. With 6 bases clipped from V and 1 base from J, the junction kept 11 bases outside the gene matches. Germline CDR1 is MNHEY and CDR2 is SVGEGT. The CDR3 is 17 amino acids. The CDR3 DNA reads as TGTGCCAGCAGCCTTAGGGACAGGGGTTTGGCGAACACTGAAGCTTTCTTT. It specifies CASSLRDRGLANTEAFF.

This clonotype was seen a handful of times. The chain uses TRBV2 and TRBJ1-2; D call uncertain. V was pared by 7 bases and J by 7 bases, with 16 bases between. Germline V gives CDR1 SNHLY, CDR2 FYNNEI. The CDR3 loop spans 13 amino acids. The CDR3 nucleotides read TGTGCCAGCATTGCAGCGACATTGGGTGGCTACACCTTC. Protein: CASIAATLGGYTF.

This clonotype was picked up one time. The chain joins TRBV5-6 to TRBJ1-2, with D maybe TRBD1 (5 bases). CDR1 is SGHDT, CDR2 YYEEEE, per germline. The CDR3 is 14 amino acids. V lost 4 bases and J lost 3, with 13 bases in between. CDR3 in DNA: TGTGCCAGCAGCGAAGTGGGGGGGTACTATGGCTACACCTTC. Its translation: CASSEVGGYYGYTF.

This clonotype was recorded at least ten times. J is TRBJ1-6 and V is TRBV5-5; weak D call: TRBD1 (5 bases). The CDR3 is made up of 14 amino acids. V was pared by 2 bases and J by 7 bases, with 10 bases between. The germline V gene has CDR1 SGHKS and CDR2 YYEKEE (reference sequence). The CDR3 bases are TGTGCCAGCAGCTTAGACAGCGGCAATTCACCCCTCCACTTT. Amino acids: CASSLDSGNSPLHF.

This clonotype showed up just a few times. V and J are TRBV10-3 and TRBJ2-1, with 9 bases matching TRBD2. Germline CDR1 and CDR2: ENHRY and SYGVKD. J gave up 9 bases and V 0 bases, and 6 bases lay outside the gene matches. This CDR3 comprises 15 residues. The CDR3 nucleotides read TGTGCCATCAGTGAGTCCTATAGCGGGAGTGGTGAGCAGTTCTTC. Translation gives CAISESYSGSGEQFF.

The V call is TRBV9, the J call TRBJ2-2, with D perhaps matching TRBD2 (6 bases). The germline gives CDR1 SGDLS, CDR2 YYNGEE. This CDR3 has 16 residues. With 1 base removed from V and 5 bases from J, the gap between germline ends came to 15 bases. The CDR3 nucleotides read TGTGCCAGCAGCGTATATAGCGGCTCTTGGACCGGGGAGCTGTTTTTT. Amino acid sequence: CASSVYSGSWTGELFF.

This clonotype appeared a single time. A read error may explain this, as a much larger clone is one base away. V usage is TRBV7-2 and J usage is TRBJ2-3; D is uncertain. This CDR3 region has 14 residues. The germline CDR1 and CDR2 sequences are SGHTA and FQGNSA. The CDR3 coding sequence is TGTGCCGGCAGCTCCCGCAGGCGCACAGATACGCAGTATTTT. Its translation: CAGSSRRRTDTQYF.

The table lists this clonotype with a count of one. One base away lies a much larger clone, so this may be a sequencing read error. The rearrangement joins TRBV20-1 to TRBJ1-1; the match to TRBD1 covers 8 bases. CDR3 length: 13 residues. Per the germline V gene, CDR1 is DFQATT and CDR2 is SNEGSKA (reference sequence). CDR3 coding DNA: TGCAGGGCGCAGGGACAGGAGAACACTGAAGCTTTCTTT. This encodes CRAQGQENTEAFF.

This clonotype has only a few counts. The chain carries TRBV29-1 and TRBJ1-1, with D perhaps TRBD1 (6 bases). Trimming took 4 bases from V and 4 from J, leaving 10 bases between them. In germline, CDR1 is SQVTM, CDR2 ANQGSEA. The CDR3 runs to 12 residues. As DNA, the CDR3 is TGCAGCGTTGGTGAGGGGGTCACTGAAGCTTTCTTT. Protein sequence: CSVGEGVTEAFF.

V gene TRBV20-1 combines with J gene TRBJ2-1, with 12 bases aligning to TRBD1. The CDR3 is 13 residues long. Germline CDR1 is DFQATT and CDR2 is SNEGSKA (reference sequence). V trimming: 5 bases; J trimming: 9 bases; junction bases outside the gene matches: 5. The CDR3 here is CSAAGTGGGEQFF. The DNA for the CDR3 is TGCAGTGCTGCCGGGACAGGGGGCGGTGAGCAGTTCTTC.

The chain has TRBV3-1 and TRBJ1-6; D is uncertain. Trimming stripped 4 bases from V and 9 bases from J, with 7 bases between. CDR1 is LGHDT, CDR2 YNNKEL, per germline (reference sequence). The CDR3 length is 12 residues. The CDR3 sequence: CASSRSVSPLHF. The CDR3 DNA is TGTGCCAGCAGCCGGTCAGTTTCACCCCTCCACTTT.

The chain employs TRBV20-1 and TRBJ2-1, with TRBD2 identical over 10 bases. TRBJ2-7 matches the DNA end more closely, so the J call is doubtful. Germline V gene data show CDR1 as DFQATT and CDR2 as SNEGSKA (reference sequence). This CDR3 contains 16 residues. The CDR3 DNA sequence: TGCAGTGTTGATAGCGGGAGGTCCCTTTCCTACAATGAGCAGTACTTC. Amino acids: CSVDSGRSLSYNEQYF.

This clonotype was seen a few times. The chain recombines TRBV6-1 with TRBJ1-5; possible D gene TRBD1, 5 bases. With 3 bases removed from V and 2 bases from J, the gap between germline ends came to 8 bases. CDR1 is MNHNS, CDR2 SASEGT, per germline. This CDR3 comprises 14 residues. The CDR3 nucleotides read TGTGCCAGCAGTGATCTAGGGGGCAATCAGCCCCAGCATTTT. It translates to CASSDLGGNQPQHF.

In this sample, this clonotype turned up many times. This chain joins TRBV18 and TRBJ2-1; D remains ambiguous. This CDR3 region has 15 residues. Trimming pared 3 bases from V and 0 bases from J, leaving 9 bases between. The germline gives CDR1 KGHSH, CDR2 LQKENI. CDR3 protein: CASSPRAISYNEQFF. In DNA, the CDR3 is TGTGCCAGCTCACCCCGAGCCATCTCCTACAATGAGCAGTTCTTC.

This clonotype was observed a handful of times. The chain links TRBV3-1 to TRBJ2-7; 7 bases fit TRBD1. Germline CDR1 reads LGHDT; CDR2 reads YNNKEL (reference sequence). The CDR3 has 15 residues. The trim removed 1 base at V and 7 bases at J, leaving 10 bases unmatched. The CDR3 coding sequence is TGTGCCAGCAGCCAAGCTTTACAGGGGCCCTTTGAGCAGTACTTC. It specifies CASSQALQGPFEQYF.

The chain links TRBV29-1 to TRBJ2-1, with TRBD2 matching over 9 bases. The V and J ends lost 5 bases and 0 bases, in that order; junction bases with no gene match: 8. This CDR3 spans 16 amino acids. Germline V gene sequence: CDR1 SQVTM, CDR2 ANQGSEA. CDR3 sequence (DNA): TGCAGCGTTTCCCCAGTTAGCGGGAGCTCCTACAATGAGCAGTTCTTC. Translating gives CSVSPVSGSSYNEQFF.